These T cell receptor beta chains were read from a single sample in a study of cytomegalovirus exposure and HLA in healthy donors. The protocol was immunoSEQ multiplex PCR, while the TCRdb copy is restricted to in-frame clones and leaves out a portion. The sample consists of 120,000 or so clones, approximately 92% of them appearing once. Sequenced material: PBMCs. Every receptor here comes from a woman between 18 and 29 years old in good health and CMV-seronegative. Both conserved end residues are part of each CDR3. The D gene is left open where the match is weak. The listing skips clone size in some rows; elsewhere it reads once, few, many or a size class.

clone_size: .; j_call: TRBJ1-5; d_call: TRBD1; v_call: TRBV6-1; cdr3_length: 17; cdr3_aa: CASSEVLGQGSNQPQHF; cdr3_nt: TGTGCCAGCAGTGAAGTTCTTGGACAGGGGAGCAATCAGCCCCAGCATTTT
clone_size: once; j_call: TRBJ2-5; d_call: .; v_call: TRBV15; cdr3_length: 15; cdr3_aa: CATSRGDSGQETQYF; cdr3_nt: TGTGCCACCAGCAGGGGGGATAGCGGTCAAGAGACCCAGTACTTC
clone_size: .; j_call: TRBJ1-2; d_call: .; v_call: TRBV7-2; cdr3_length: 13; cdr3_aa: CASSLDVGRGYTF; cdr3_nt: TGTGCCAGCAGCTTAGATGTAGGGAGGGGCTACACCTTC
clone_size: .; j_call: TRBJ2-7; d_call: TRBD1; v_call: TRBV28; cdr3_length: 15; cdr3_aa: CATLTGAETIYEQYF; cdr3_nt: TGTGCCACCCTGACAGGGGCCGAGACGATCTACGAGCAGTACTTC
clone_size: .; j_call: TRBJ1-4; d_call: .; v_call: TRBV28; cdr3_length: 13; cdr3_aa: CASSFSDGPKLFF; cdr3_nt: TGTGCCAGCAGTTTTTCGGATGGGCCAAAACTGTTTTTT
clone_size: .; j_call: TRBJ2-3; d_call: .; v_call: TRBV6-6; cdr3_length: 15; cdr3_aa: CASRPSGGGRDTQYF; cdr3_nt: TGTGCCAGCAGACCCTCGGGGGGCGGGAGAGATACGCAGTATTTT
clone_size: .; j_call: TRBJ1-2; d_call: TRBD1; v_call: TRBV28; cdr3_length: 14; cdr3_aa: CASIGTGGNYGYTF; cdr3_nt: TGTGCCAGCATCGGAACAGGGGGAAACTATGGCTACACCTTC
clone_size: once; j_call: TRBJ2-3; d_call: TRBD2; v_call: TRBV5-1; cdr3_length: 18; cdr3_aa: CASSLGLAGGGSTDTQYF; cdr3_nt: TGCGCCAGCAGCTTGGGCCTAGCGGGAGGCGGTAGCACAGATACGCAGTATTTT
clone_size: .; j_call: TRBJ1-1; d_call: TRBD1; v_call: TRBV7-9; cdr3_length: 15; cdr3_aa: CASSRQTGVVAEAFF; cdr3_nt: TGTGCCAGCAGCCGTCAGACAGGGGTGGTTGCTGAAGCTTTCTTT
clone_size: .; j_call: TRBJ1-1; d_call: .; v_call: TRBV5-1; cdr3_length: 17; cdr3_aa: CASSQLPGEKGNTEAFF; cdr3_nt: TGCGCCAGCAGCCAACTGCCGGGGGAGAAGGGGAACACTGAAGCTTTCTTT
clone_size: .; j_call: TRBJ1-5; d_call: .; v_call: TRBV29-1; cdr3_length: 13; cdr3_aa: CSVAEQFNQPQHF; cdr3_nt: TGCAGCGTTGCCGAACAGTTTAATCAGCCCCAGCATTTT
clone_size: .; j_call: TRBJ1-3; d_call: .; v_call: TRBV10-3; cdr3_length: 14; cdr3_aa: CAIRPTTAGNTIYF; cdr3_nt: TGTGCCATCAGACCTACAACAGCAGGAAACACCATATATTTT
clone_size: .; j_call: TRBJ2-1; d_call: TRBD1; v_call: TRBV5-6; cdr3_length: 15; cdr3_aa: CASSLYGTVYNEQFF; cdr3_nt: TGTGCCAGCAGCTTGTACGGGACAGTCTACAATGAGCAGTTCTTC
clone_size: .; j_call: TRBJ2-6; d_call: .; v_call: TRBV5-6; cdr3_length: 15; cdr3_aa: CASSLVTTGANVLTF; cdr3_nt: TGTGCCAGCAGCTTGGTAACAACTGGGGCCAACGTCCTGACTTTC
clone_size: .; j_call: TRBJ1-5; d_call: .; v_call: TRBV5-6; cdr3_length: 14; cdr3_aa: CASSYTAGGQPQHF; cdr3_nt: TGTGCCAGCAGTTATACAGCGGGGGGTCAGCCCCAGCATTTT
clone_size: .; j_call: TRBJ2-7; d_call: .; v_call: TRBV28; cdr3_length: 13; cdr3_aa: CATTAGIAYEQYF; cdr3_nt: TGTGCCACCACCGCCGGTATCGCCTACGAGCAGTACTTC
clone_size: .; j_call: TRBJ1-4; d_call: .; v_call: TRBV28; cdr3_length: 12; cdr3_aa: CASRVRNEKLFF; cdr3_nt: TGTGCCAGCAGGGTCCGGAATGAAAAACTGTTTTTT
clone_size: .; j_call: TRBJ2-2; d_call: TRBD1; v_call: TRBV7-6; cdr3_length: 15; cdr3_aa: CASTLWTGGTGELFF; cdr3_nt: TGTGCCAGCACCTTATGGACAGGGGGCACCGGGGAGCTGTTTTTT
clone_size: .; j_call: TRBJ2-7; d_call: .; v_call: TRBV7-9; cdr3_length: 14; cdr3_aa: CASSLLAGENEQYF; cdr3_nt: TGTGCCAGCAGCTTACTTGCAGGGGAGAACGAGCAGTACTTC
clone_size: .; j_call: TRBJ1-3; d_call: .; v_call: TRBV7-6; cdr3_length: 15; cdr3_aa: CASSPSRSSGNTIYF; cdr3_nt: TGTGCCAGCAGCCCATCCCGGAGCTCTGGAAACACCATATATTTT
clone_size: .; j_call: TRBJ1-2; d_call: TRBD1; v_call: TRBV9; cdr3_length: 15; cdr3_aa: CASSTRDRPFYGYTF; cdr3_nt: TGTGCCAGCAGCACGCGGGACAGGCCCTTTTATGGCTACACCTTC